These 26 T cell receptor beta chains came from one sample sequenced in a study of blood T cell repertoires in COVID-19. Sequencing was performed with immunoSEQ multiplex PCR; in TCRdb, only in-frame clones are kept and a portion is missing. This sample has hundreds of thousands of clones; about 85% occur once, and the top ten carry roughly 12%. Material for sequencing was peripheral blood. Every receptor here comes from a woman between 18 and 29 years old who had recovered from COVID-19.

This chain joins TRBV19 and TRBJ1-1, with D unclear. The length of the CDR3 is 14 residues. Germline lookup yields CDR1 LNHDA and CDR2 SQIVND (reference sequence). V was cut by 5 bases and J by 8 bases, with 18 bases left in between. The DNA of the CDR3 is TGTGCCAGTAGTGTGGAGTTCGGTCGGCCCGAAGCTTTCTTT. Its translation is CASSVEFGRPEAFF.

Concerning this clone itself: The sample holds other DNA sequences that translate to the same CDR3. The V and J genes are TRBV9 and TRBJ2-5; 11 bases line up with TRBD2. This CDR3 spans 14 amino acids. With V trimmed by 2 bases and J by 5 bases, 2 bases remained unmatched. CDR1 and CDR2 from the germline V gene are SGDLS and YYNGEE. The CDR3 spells CASSVASGRETQYF. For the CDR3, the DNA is TGTGCCAGCAGCGTGGCTAGCGGGAGGGAGACCCAGTACTTC.

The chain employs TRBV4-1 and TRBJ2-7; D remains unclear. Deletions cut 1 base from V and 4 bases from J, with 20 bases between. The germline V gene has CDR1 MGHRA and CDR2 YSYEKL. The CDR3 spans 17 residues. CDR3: CASSQGDLGPLSYEQYF. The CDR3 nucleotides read TGCGCCAGCAGCCAAGGAGACCTAGGCCCGCTTTCATACGAGCAGTACTTC.

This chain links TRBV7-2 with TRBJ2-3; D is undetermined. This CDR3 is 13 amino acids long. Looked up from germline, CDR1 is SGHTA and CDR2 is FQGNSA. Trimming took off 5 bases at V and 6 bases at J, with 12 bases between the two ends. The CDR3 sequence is CASSPEPSDTQYF. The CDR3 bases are TGTGCCAGCAGCCCTGAGCCTTCTGATACGCAGTATTTT. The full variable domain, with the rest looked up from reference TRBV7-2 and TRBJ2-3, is GAGVSQSPSNKVTEKGKDVELRCDPISGHTALYWYRQSLGQGLEFLIYFQGNSAPDKSGLPSDRFSAERTGGSVSTLTIQRTQQEDSAVYLCASSPEPSDTQYFGPGTRLTVL.

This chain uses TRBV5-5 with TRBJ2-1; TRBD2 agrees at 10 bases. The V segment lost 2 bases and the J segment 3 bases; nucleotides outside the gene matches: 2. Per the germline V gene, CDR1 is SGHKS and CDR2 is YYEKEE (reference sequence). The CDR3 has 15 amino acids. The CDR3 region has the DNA TGTGCCAGCAGCTTTAGGACTAGCGGCTACAATGAGCAGTTCTTC. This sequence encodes CASSFRTSGYNEQFF.

CDR3 region: CASSYREGPTYEQYF. Here the CDR3 DNA reads TGTGCCAGCAGTTACCGCGAGGGCCCTACGTACGAGCAGTACTTC. The chain is built from TRBV6-5 and TRBJ2-7; possible D gene TRBD2, 5 bases. V lost 2 bases, J lost 4 bases, and 15 bases lay in between. This CDR3 spans 15 amino acids. Germline lookup yields CDR1 MNHEY and CDR2 SVGAGI.

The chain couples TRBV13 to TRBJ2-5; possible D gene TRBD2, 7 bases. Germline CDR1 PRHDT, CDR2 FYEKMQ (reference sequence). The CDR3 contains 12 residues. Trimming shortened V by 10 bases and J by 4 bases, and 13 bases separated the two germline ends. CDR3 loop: CATGRGGETQYF. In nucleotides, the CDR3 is TGTGCCACGGGAAGGGGGGGAGAGACCCAGTACTTC. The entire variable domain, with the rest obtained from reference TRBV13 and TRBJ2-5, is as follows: AAGVIQSPRHLIKEKRETATLKCYPIPRHDTVYWYQQGPGQDPQFLISFYEKMQSDKGSIPDRFSAQQFSDYHSELNMSSLELGDSALYFCATGRGGETQYFGPGTRLLVL.

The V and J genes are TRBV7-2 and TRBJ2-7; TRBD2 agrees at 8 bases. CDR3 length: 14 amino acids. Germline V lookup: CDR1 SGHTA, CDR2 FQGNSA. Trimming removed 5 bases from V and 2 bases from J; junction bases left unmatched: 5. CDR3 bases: TGTGCCAGCAGCCCCATAGCGGGGCCCTACGAGCAGTACTTC. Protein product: CASSPIAGPYEQYF.

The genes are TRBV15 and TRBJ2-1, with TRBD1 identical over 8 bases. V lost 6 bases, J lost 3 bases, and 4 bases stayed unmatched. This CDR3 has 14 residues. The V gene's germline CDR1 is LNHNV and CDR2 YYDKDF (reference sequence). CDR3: CATRGGQDYNEQFF. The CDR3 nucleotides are TGTGCCACCAGAGGGGGACAGGACTACAATGAGCAGTTCTTC.

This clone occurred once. CDR3 DNA sequence: TGTGCCAGCAGTCCGGGTTGGACCGGGGAGCTGTTTTTT. Translating it yields CASSPGWTGELFF. This chain connects TRBV7-3 to TRBJ2-2; no clear D. V gave up 6 bases and J gave up 5 bases, with 10 bases separating them. CDR1 and CDR2 (germline): SGHTA, FQGTGA. This CDR3 comprises 13 residues.

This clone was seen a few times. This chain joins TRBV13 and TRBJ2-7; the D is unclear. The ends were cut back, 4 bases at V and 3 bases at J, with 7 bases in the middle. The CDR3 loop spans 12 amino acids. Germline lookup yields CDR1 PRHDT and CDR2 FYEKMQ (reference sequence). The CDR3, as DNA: TGTGCCAGCAGCTCAAATAGCTACGAGCAGTACTTC. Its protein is CASSSNSYEQYF.

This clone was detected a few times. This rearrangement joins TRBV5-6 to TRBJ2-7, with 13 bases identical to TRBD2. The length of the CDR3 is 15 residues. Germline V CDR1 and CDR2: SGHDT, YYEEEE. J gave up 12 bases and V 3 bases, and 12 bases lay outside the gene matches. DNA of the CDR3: TGTGCCAGCAGCTCCCGACGGACTAGCGGGAGCGAGAGGTACTTC. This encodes CASSSRRTSGSERYF.

CDR3 protein: CASSLGQVPNYEQYF. CDR3 nucleotides: TGTGCCAGCAGCCTCGGACAGGTCCCAAACTACGAGCAGTACTTC. This chain links TRBV7-9 with TRBJ2-7; TRBD1 matches 7 bases. Germline V gene sequence: CDR1 SEHNR, CDR2 FQNEAQ (reference sequence). The CDR3 runs to 15 residues. J was trimmed by 3 bases and V by 5 bases; bases with no gene match: 10. The entire variable domain, with the rest obtained from reference TRBV7-9 and TRBJ2-7, is as follows: DTGVSQNPRHKITKRGQNVTFRCDPISEHNRLYWYRQTLGQGPEFLTYFQNEAQLEKSRLLSDRFSAERPKGSFSTLEIQRTEQGDSAMYLCASSLGQVPNYEQYFGPGTRLTVT.

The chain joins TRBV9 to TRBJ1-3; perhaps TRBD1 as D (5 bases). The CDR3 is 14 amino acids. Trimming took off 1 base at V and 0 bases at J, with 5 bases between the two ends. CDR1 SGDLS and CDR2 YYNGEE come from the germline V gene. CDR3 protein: CASSVTGSGNTIYF. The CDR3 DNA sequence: TGTGCCAGCAGCGTAACAGGCTCTGGAAACACCATATATTTT.

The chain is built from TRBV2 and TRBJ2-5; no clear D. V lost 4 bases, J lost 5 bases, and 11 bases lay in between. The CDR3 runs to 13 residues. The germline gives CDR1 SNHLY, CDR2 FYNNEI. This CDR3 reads CASSVDLGETQYF. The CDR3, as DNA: TGTGCCAGCAGTGTCGACCTGGGCGAGACCCAGTACTTC.

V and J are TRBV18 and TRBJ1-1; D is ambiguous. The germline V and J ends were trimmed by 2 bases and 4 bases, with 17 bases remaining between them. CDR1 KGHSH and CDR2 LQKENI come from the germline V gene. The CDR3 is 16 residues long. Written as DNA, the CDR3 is TGTGCCAGCTCACCATACCAGGCCGGCCCTGGCACTGAAGCTTTCTTT. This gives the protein CASSPYQAGPGTEAFF.

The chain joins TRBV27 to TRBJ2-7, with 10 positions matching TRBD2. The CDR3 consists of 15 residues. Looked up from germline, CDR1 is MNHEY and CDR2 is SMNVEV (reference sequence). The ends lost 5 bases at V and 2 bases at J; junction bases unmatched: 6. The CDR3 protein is CASSARTSGTYEQYF. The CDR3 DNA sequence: TGTGCCAGCAGTGCTAGGACTAGCGGAACCTACGAGCAGTACTTC.

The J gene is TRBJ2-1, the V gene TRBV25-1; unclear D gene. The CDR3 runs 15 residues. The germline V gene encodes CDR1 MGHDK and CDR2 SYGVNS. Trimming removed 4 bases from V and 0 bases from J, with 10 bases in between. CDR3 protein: CASSVWRYSYNEQFF. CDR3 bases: TGTGCCAGCAGTGTTTGGCGGTACTCCTACAATGAGCAGTTCTTC.

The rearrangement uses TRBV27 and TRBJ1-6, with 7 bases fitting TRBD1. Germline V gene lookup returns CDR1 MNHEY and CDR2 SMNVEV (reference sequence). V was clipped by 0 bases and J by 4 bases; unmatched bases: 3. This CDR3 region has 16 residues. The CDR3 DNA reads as TGTGCCAGCAGTTTATCAGGCAGGGGGTATAATTCACCCCTCCACTTT. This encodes CASSLSGRGYNSPLHF.

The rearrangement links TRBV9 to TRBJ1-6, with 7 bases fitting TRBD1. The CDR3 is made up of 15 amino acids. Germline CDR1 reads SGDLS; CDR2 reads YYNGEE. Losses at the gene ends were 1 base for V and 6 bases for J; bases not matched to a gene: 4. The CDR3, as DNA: TGTGCCAGCAGCGTACAACGGGACAGTAATTCACCCCTCCACTTT. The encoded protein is CASSVQRDSNSPLHF.

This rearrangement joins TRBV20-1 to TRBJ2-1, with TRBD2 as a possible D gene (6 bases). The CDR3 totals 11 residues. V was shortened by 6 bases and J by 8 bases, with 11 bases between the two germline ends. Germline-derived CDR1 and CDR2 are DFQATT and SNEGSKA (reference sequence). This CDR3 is CSARLDYEQFF. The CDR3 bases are TGCAGTGCCAGACTAGACTATGAGCAGTTCTTC.

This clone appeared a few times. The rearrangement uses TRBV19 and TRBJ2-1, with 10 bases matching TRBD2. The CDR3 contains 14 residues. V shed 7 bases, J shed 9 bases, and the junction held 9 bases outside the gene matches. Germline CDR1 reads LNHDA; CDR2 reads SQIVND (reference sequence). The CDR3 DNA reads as TGTGCCAGTAACCCACTAGCGGGAAGGGGTGAGCAGTTCTTC. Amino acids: CASNPLAGRGEQFF.

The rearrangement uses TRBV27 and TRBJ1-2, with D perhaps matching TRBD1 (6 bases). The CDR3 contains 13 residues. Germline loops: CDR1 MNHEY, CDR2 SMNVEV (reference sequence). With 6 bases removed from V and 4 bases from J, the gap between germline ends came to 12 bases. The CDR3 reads CASRTGGAYGYTF. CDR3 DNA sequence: TGTGCCAGCAGGACGGGGGGCGCCTATGGCTACACCTTC.

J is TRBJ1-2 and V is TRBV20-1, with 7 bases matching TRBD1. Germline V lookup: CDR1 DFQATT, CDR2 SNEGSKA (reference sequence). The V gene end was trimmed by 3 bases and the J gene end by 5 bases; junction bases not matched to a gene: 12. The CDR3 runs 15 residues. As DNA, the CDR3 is TGCAGTGCTAGTAGACCTGAGGGGGCGAGTTATGGCTACACCTTC. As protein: CSASRPEGASYGYTF.

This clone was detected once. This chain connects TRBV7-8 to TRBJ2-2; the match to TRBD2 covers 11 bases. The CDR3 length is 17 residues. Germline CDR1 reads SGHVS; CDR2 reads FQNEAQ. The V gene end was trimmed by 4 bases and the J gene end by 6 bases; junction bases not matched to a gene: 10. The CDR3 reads CASSSLYFSGRAGELFF. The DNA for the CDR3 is TGTGCCAGCAGCTCCCTCTATTTTAGCGGGAGGGCCGGGGAGCTGTTTTTT.

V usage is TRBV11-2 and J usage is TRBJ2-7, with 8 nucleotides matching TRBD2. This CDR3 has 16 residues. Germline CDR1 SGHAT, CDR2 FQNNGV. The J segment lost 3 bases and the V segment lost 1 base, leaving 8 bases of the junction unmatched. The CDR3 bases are TGTGCCAGCAGCTTAGTTACAGGGAGCGGGAGCTACGAGCAGTACTTC. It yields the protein CASSLVTGSGSYEQYF.